These 24 T cell receptor beta chains came from one sample sequenced in a study of T cell repertoires in cytomegalovirus infection. Each CDR3 protein gets one entry after TCRdb re-called the reads with MiXCR. The sample comprises about 310,000 distinct CDR3 sequences, 20% to 25% of which are singletons, and 10% to 15% rests with the top ten. Their antigen targets remain unknown. The sample here was cultured PBMCs, taken from culture after CMV antigen stimulation. The origin of the receptors is a human donor in good health (CMV status not recorded). Some clones in this sample may be carry-over from other donors' samples.

This clonotype is a singleton in its sample. The genes are TRBV12-3 or TRBV12-4 and TRBJ2-3; weak D call: TRBD2 (6 bases). V gave up 3 bases and J gave up 4 bases, with 11 bases separating them. CDR3 length: 14 residues. Here the CDR3 reads CASSLGGIADTQYF. CDR3 nucleotides: TGTGCCAGCAGTTTGGGCGGGATTGCAGATACGCAGTATTTT.

The chain joins TRBV4-1 to TRBJ2-1, with D uncertain. Trimming shortened V by 1 base and J by 0 bases, and 13 bases separated the two germline ends. This CDR3 region has 17 residues. Germline V gene lookup returns CDR1 MGHRA and CDR2 YSYEKL. The CDR3 here is CASSQGPDFSSYNEQFF. The CDR3 nucleotides are TGCGCCAGCAGCCAAGGGCCAGATTTTAGCTCCTACAATGAGCAGTTCTTC.

The chain combines TRBV10-3 with TRBJ2-7, with 10 bases fitting TRBD1. V lost 5 bases, J lost 5 bases, and 6 bases stayed unmatched. The CDR3 sequence is 14 residues long. CDR1 is ENHRY and CDR2 is SYGVKD in the germline V gene. The CDR3 loop reads CAISSGQGLHEQYF. In DNA, the CDR3 is TGTGCCATCAGTTCGGGACAGGGGTTGCACGAGCAGTACTTC.

This clonotype appeared a few times. This sequence joins TRBV6-2 or TRBV6-3 and TRBJ2-6, with TRBD1 identical over 7 bases. V shed 4 bases, J shed 0 bases, and the junction held 6 bases outside the gene matches. CDR3 length equals 17 residues. Germline V gene lookup returns CDR1 MNHEY and CDR2 SVGEGT. Written as DNA, the CDR3 is TGTGCCAGCAGTTCCTGGACAGGACCCTCTGGGGCCAACGTCCTGACTTTC. This translates into CASSSWTGPSGANVLTF.

This sequence joins TRBV7-8 and TRBJ2-4, with D hard to call. The V gene's germline CDR1 is SGHVS and CDR2 FQNEAQ. Trimming took off 4 bases at V and 6 bases at J, with 16 bases between the two ends. The CDR3 consists of 15 residues. CDR3 region: CASSSQKTERNIQYF. For the CDR3, the DNA is TGTGCCAGCAGCTCCCAAAAGACGGAGAGAAACATTCAGTACTTC.

This clonotype was seen a few times. This chain joins TRBV4-3 and TRBJ2-1; D is uncertain. The CDR3 has 14 amino acids. Germline V gives CDR1 LGHNA, CDR2 YSLEER. The ends were cut back, 0 bases at V and 12 bases at J, with 15 bases in the middle. This CDR3 is CASSQDPLDRWQFF. The CDR3 nucleotides read TGCGCCAGCAGCCAAGATCCCCTGGATAGGTGGCAGTTCTTC.

The chain has TRBV7-6 and TRBJ1-1; 11 nucleotides line up with TRBD1. The J segment lost 1 base and the V segment lost 5 bases, leaving 3 bases of the junction unmatched. Germline CDR1 is SGHVS and CDR2 is FNYEAQ. The CDR3 contains 15 residues. The CDR3 spells CASSLGQGANTEAFF. CDR3 nucleotides: TGTGCCAGCAGCCTTGGACAGGGGGCGAACACTGAAGCTTTCTTT.

This clonotype turned up a few times. The chain combines TRBV5-5 with TRBJ2-2; no clear D. Germline-derived CDR1 and CDR2 are SGHKS and YYEKEE (reference sequence). CDR3 length: 14 residues. V gave up 5 bases and J gave up 6 bases, with 14 bases separating them. The CDR3: CASRIPTVSGELFF. The CDR3 DNA sequence: TGTGCCAGCAGAATTCCCACAGTCTCCGGGGAGCTGTTTTTT.

The chain joins TRBV5-6 to TRBJ2-2; TRBD2 aligns across 9 bases. V was clipped by 2 bases and J by 4 bases; unmatched bases: 6. The CDR3 contains 16 residues. The germline V gene encodes CDR1 SGHDT and CDR2 YYEEEE. CDR3 sequence reads: CASSLGAGGVTGELFF. CDR3 coding DNA: TGTGCCAGCAGCTTAGGAGCGGGAGGCGTCACCGGGGAGCTGTTTTTT.

This clonotype was detected a few times. The J gene is TRBJ1-5, the V gene TRBV28; TRBD1 matches 9 bases. J gave up 12 bases and V 5 bases, and 14 bases lay outside the gene matches. This CDR3 has 15 amino acids. The germline V gene encodes CDR1 MDHEN and CDR2 SYDVKM. This CDR3 is CASSPQGWGTGLQHF. In DNA, the CDR3 is TGTGCCAGCAGTCCCCAGGGTTGGGGGACAGGGCTCCAGCATTTT. The full variable domain, in which reference TRBV28 and TRBJ1-5 provide the parts outside the CDR3, is DVKVTQSSRYLVKRTGEKVFLECVQDMDHENMFWYRQDPGLGLRLIYFSYDVKMKEKGDIPEGYSVSREKKERFSLILESASTNQTSMYLCASSPQGWGTGLQHFGDGTRLSIL.

This chain links TRBV7-9 with TRBJ2-2; D gene unclear. The CDR3 is 12 amino acids. Looked up from germline, CDR1 is SEHNR and CDR2 is FQNEAQ (reference sequence). Trimming stripped 5 bases from V and 8 bases from J, with 9 bases between. CDR3 sequence (DNA): TGTGCCAGCAGCACGGCAGCAGGGGAGCTGTTTTTT. It encodes CASSTAAGELFF.

The gene calls are TRBV27 and TRBJ1-5, with D unclear. V was trimmed by 5 bases and J by 6 bases, leaving 20 bases between them. This CDR3 is built from 16 residues. CDR1 is MNHEY and CDR2 is SMNVEV in the germline V gene (reference sequence). CDR3 sequence (DNA): TGTGCCAGCAGTCCTACGGGTAGAGTTTCACGTCAGCCCCAGCATTTT. Amino acid sequence: CASSPTGRVSRQPQHF.

In its sample, this clonotype was seen a few times. The chain uses TRBV7-9 and TRBJ2-7; TRBD2 matches 7 bases. Losses at the gene ends were 4 bases for V and 5 bases for J; bases not matched to a gene: 14. CDR1 is SEHNR, CDR2 FQNEAQ, per germline (reference sequence). The CDR3 is 16 residues long. The CDR3 is CASSSAPGRGRNEQYV. The CDR3 nucleotides read TGTGCCAGCAGCTCCGCCCCTGGTCGCGGGAGAAACGAGCAGTACGTC.

This chain joins TRBV7-3 and TRBJ2-3; D is perhaps TRBD2 (6 bases). Deletions cut 4 bases from V and 9 bases from J, with 14 bases between. There are 13 residues in the CDR3. Germline assignment: CDR1 SGHTA and CDR2 FQGTGA. CDR3 loop: CASSSRLVSTQYF. DNA for the CDR3: TGTGCCAGCAGCTCCCGACTAGTCTCAACGCAGTATTTT. The entire variable domain, with the rest obtained from reference TRBV7-3 and TRBJ2-3, is as follows: GAGVSQTPSNKVTEKGKYVELRCDPISGHTALYWYRQSLGQGPEFLIYFQGTGAADDSGLPNDRFFAVRPEGSVSTLKIQRTERGDSAVYLCASSSRLVSTQYFGPGTRLTVL.

The DNA for the CDR3 is TGTGCCAGCAGCGTAGGCGCGCTAGCGGGAGCAGGGGATACGCAGTATTTT. Translation: CASSVGALAGAGDTQYF. V is TRBV9 and J is TRBJ2-3, with 10 bases lining up with TRBD2. The germline gives CDR1 SGDLS, CDR2 YYNGEE. This CDR3 contains 17 residues. The V gene end was trimmed by 0 bases and the J gene end by 6 bases; junction bases not matched to a gene: 10.

This clonotype was detected a few times. The chain has TRBV7-2 and TRBJ1-2, with no clear D. The length of the CDR3 is 15 residues. Germline lookup yields CDR1 SGHTA and CDR2 FQGNSA. V gave up 4 bases and J gave up 4 bases, with 16 bases separating them. The CDR3 reads CASSSYRTSGYGYTF. CDR3 DNA sequence: TGTGCCAGCAGCTCCTACCGCACCTCGGGCTATGGCTACACCTTC.

The chain is built from TRBV12-3 or TRBV12-4 and TRBJ2-1; D possibly matches TRBD1 or TRBD2 (6 bases each). This CDR3 comprises 13 residues. V lost 2 bases and J lost 14, with 16 bases in between. CDR3 DNA sequence: TGTGCCAGCAGTTTAAGGAGGGGGGAATTAAAGTTCTTC. It translates to CASSLRRGELKFF.

This chain's CDR3 is CASSMRELITGELFF. The CDR3 DNA sequence: TGTGCCAGTAGTATGCGGGAGTTAATCACCGGGGAGCTGTTTTTT. The chain uses TRBV19 and TRBJ2-2; 7 nucleotides line up with TRBD2. The V gene end was trimmed by 3 bases and the J gene end by 4 bases; junction bases not matched to a gene: 5. Looked up from germline, CDR1 is LNHDA and CDR2 is SQIVND (reference sequence). The CDR3 has 15 amino acids.

This clonotype was counted between two and nine times. V gene TRBV24-1 combines with J gene TRBJ2-3; D may correspond to TRBD1 or TRBD2 (6 bases each). The V end lost 9 bases, the J end lost 6 bases, and 12 bases lay between the germline ends. The length of the CDR3 is 12 residues. Germline V CDR1 and CDR2: KGHDR, SFDVKD. The CDR3 DNA is TGTGCCACCGCCCAGGGGAGGGATACGCAGTATTTT. Its translation is CATAQGRDTQYF.

In its sample, this clonotype was seen many times. The chain couples TRBV7-2 to TRBJ2-5; 12 bases fit TRBD1. Losses at the gene ends were 5 bases for V and 7 bases for J; bases not matched to a gene: 8. The CDR3 loop spans 15 amino acids. Germline V gene lookup returns CDR1 SGHTA and CDR2 FQGNSA. The CDR3, as DNA: TGTGCCAGCAGCGTTACCGGGACAGGGGGCGGGACCCAGTACTTC. It specifies CASSVTGTGGGTQYF.

This clonotype was recorded a few times. The genes are TRBV28 and TRBJ1-1, with 7 nucleotides matching TRBD1. V shed 7 bases, J shed 14 bases, and the junction held 13 bases outside the gene matches. Per germline, CDR1 MDHEN and CDR2 SYDVKM. The CDR3 sequence is 12 residues long. This CDR3 is CASNDRQGGKFF. The CDR3, as DNA: TGTGCCAGCAACGATCGACAGGGCGGAAAGTTCTTT.

On this clonotype: Just one base apart from a much larger clone, this may be a read error. J is TRBJ1-5 and V is TRBV6-2 or TRBV6-3; TRBD1 matches 9 bases. This CDR3 has 17 residues. Germline V gene sequence: CDR1 MNHEY, CDR2 SVGEGT. J gave up 0 bases and V 7 bases, and 10 bases lay outside the gene matches. The CDR3 nucleotides read TGTGCCAGCACCCCCCGGATGGACAGGGGTAGCAATCAGCCCCAGCATTTT. Amino acid sequence: CASTPRMDRGSNQPQHF.

For the CDR3, the DNA is TGTGCCAGCAGCCTCGCGGGGGCAGCTAGTGAAAAACTGTTTTTT. Amino acids: CASSLAGAASEKLFF. This chain uses TRBV27 with TRBJ1-4, with D tentatively TRBD1 (6 bases). V lost 6 bases, J lost 7 bases, and 18 bases lay in between. From germline, CDR1 is MNHEY and CDR2 SMNVEV (reference sequence). The CDR3 has 15 residues.

This sequence joins TRBV30 and TRBJ2-2, with D unresolved. CDR1 and CDR2 from the germline V gene are GTSNPN and SVGIG (reference sequence). The CDR3 spans 13 residues. V was trimmed by 2 bases and J by 1 base, leaving 5 bases between them. The CDR3 DNA follows: TGTGCCTGGAGTAGACAGAACACCGGGGAGCTGTTTTTT. Encoded protein: CAWSRQNTGELFF.